This T cell receptor beta chain was recorded in a study of blood T cell repertoires in COVID-19. V lost 3 bases, J lost 2 bases, and 8 bases lay in between. The CDR3 totals 13 residues. Profiling relied on immunoSEQ multiplex PCR, and the TCRdb table lists in-frame clones only, not all of them. The repertoire holds 92,000 or so clones, with approximately 89% as singletons. The material sequenced was peripheral blood. The origin of this receptor is a man in his 60s with acute or convalescent COVID-19. The rearrangement uses TRBV12-3 or TRBV12-4 and TRBJ2-7; D is unclear. CDR3 nucleotide sequence: TGTGCCAGCAGTTTTATGGGCACCTACGAGCAGTACTTC. Translation: CASSFMGTYEQYF.